This is a list of T cell receptor beta chains from one sample in a study of PD-1 blockade in classical Hodgkin lymphoma. TCRdb keeps only in-frame clones here, not all; method: immunoSEQ multiplex PCR. Altogether 110,000 or so clones are present, around 90% being singletons, with the ten largest covering roughly 20%. This material consisted of peripheral blood mononuclear cells (PBMCs), taken before the fourth cycle of nivolumab. These receptors were obtained from a human donor with classical Hodgkin lymphoma. CDR3s include the opening cysteine and the closing phenylalanine or tryptophan. D genes are given only for firm matches. Part of the rows lack a size; the others show once, few, many or a class for expanded clones.

>-|TRBJ2-2|-|TRBV5-1
CASTRGATWGTGELFF
TGCGCCAGCACCCGGGGGGCCACATGGGGCACCGGGGAGCTGTTTTTT
>-|TRBJ1-2|-|TRBV4-3
CASSQDTWGVENEANYGYTF
TGCGCCAGCAGCCAAGATACGTGGGGGGTAGAGAACGAAGCTAACTATGGCTACACCTTC
>-|TRBJ2-7|-|TRBV4-2
CASSQEQSEDYEQYF
TGTGCCAGCAGCCAAGAGCAAAGCGAAGACTACGAGCAGTACTTC
>TRBD2|TRBJ2-5|-|TRBV5-1
CASSWGLAGERETQYF
TGCGCCAGCAGCTGGGGACTAGCGGGAGAAAGAGAGACCCAGTACTTC
>TRBD1|TRBJ1-1|-|TRBV27
CASRSGTGGEGAFF
TGTGCCAGCAGATCCGGGACAGGGGGCGAAGGGGCTTTCTTT
>-|TRBJ2-5|-|TRBV4-1
CASSQEGTLGTQYF
TGCGCCAGCAGCCAAGAGGGCACTTTGGGGACCCAGTACTTC
>-|TRBJ2-5|-|TRBV28
CASRPPLQETQYF
TGTGCCAGCCGGCCGCCGCTCCAAGAGACCCAGTACTTC
>TRBD2|TRBJ2-5|-|TRBV5-1
CASSPGLAGGPQETQYF
TGCGCCAGCAGCCCGGGACTAGCGGGAGGGCCCCAAGAGACCCAGTACTTC
>TRBD1|TRBJ2-1|-|TRBV4-3
CASSLHRDRGIEQFF
TGCGCCAGCAGCCTGCACCGGGACAGGGGGATTGAGCAGTTCTTC
>-|TRBJ1-1|once|TRBV7-8
CASSLGGGTVNTEAFF
TGTGCCAGCAGCTTAGGAGGAGGGACTGTGAACACTGAAGCTTTCTTT
>-|TRBJ1-2|once|TRBV7-2
CASSLERGGSYGYTF
TGTGCCAGCAGCTTAGAAAGGGGCGGGAGCTATGGCTACACCTTC
>TRBD2|TRBJ2-3|-|TRBV7-9
CASSFELYLAGNTDTQYF
TGTGCCAGCAGCTTCGAGTTGTATCTAGCGGGTAACACAGATACGCAGTATTTT
>-|TRBJ2-2|-|TRBV2
CASGWVQTTGELFF
TGTGCCAGTGGGTGGGTCCAAACCACCGGGGAGCTGTTTTTT
>-|TRBJ1-1|once|TRBV7-6
CASSSGQSTEAFF
TGTGCCAGCAGCTCAGGACAGAGCACTGAAGCTTTCTTT
>-|TRBJ1-2|-|TRBV5-4
CASSWGGRDNGYTF
TGTGCCAGCAGCTGGGGGGGCAGGGACAATGGCTACACCTTC
>-|TRBJ1-1|-|TRBV5-4
CASSRATTENTEAFF
TGTGCCAGCAGCCGCGCCACGACAGAAAACACTGAAGCTTTCTTT
>-|TRBJ1-1|-|TRBV18
CASSPRGGVAEAFF
TGTGCCAGCTCACCACGGGGCGGGGTGGCTGAAGCTTTCTTT
>-|TRBJ1-5|-|TRBV4-1
CASSLDGSNQPQHF
TGCGCCAGCAGCCTGGACGGTAGCAATCAGCCCCAGCATTTT